The text below deals with one TCR beta chain. This entry comes from a study of CXCR3-negative and CXCR3-positive naive CD8 T cells. Germline assignment: CDR1 DFQATT and CDR2 SNEGSKA (reference sequence). The CDR3 spans 12 residues. Each TRB cDNA library was prepared by 5' RACE (with UMI labels). Reanalyzing the 5' RACE reads, TCRdb keeps one entry per CDR3 protein, without DNA. The repertoire table contains about 22,000 distinct CDR3 sequences. This receptor was identified in a human donor in good health. Some clones in this sample may be carry-over from other donors' samples. Sequencing input: memory CD8+ T cells from blood. This sequence joins TRBV20-1 and TRBJ1-1; the TRBD1 assignment by TCRdb is unverifiable without DNA. CDR3 amino acids: CSASLTDSRAFF.